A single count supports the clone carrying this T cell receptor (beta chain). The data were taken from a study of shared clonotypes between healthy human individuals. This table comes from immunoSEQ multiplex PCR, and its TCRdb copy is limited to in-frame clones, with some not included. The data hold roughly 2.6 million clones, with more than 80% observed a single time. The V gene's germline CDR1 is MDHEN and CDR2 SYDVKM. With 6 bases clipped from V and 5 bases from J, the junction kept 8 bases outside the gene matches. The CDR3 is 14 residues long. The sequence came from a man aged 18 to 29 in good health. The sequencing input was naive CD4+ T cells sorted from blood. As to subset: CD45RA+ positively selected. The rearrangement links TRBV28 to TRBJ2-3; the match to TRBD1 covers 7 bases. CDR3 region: CASRRDRAVDTQYF. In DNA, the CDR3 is TGTGCCAGCAGACGAGACAGGGCCGTAGATACGCAGTATTTT.